This TCR beta chain was observed in a study of blood T cell repertoires in COVID-19. Study information: The analysed material was cDNA or gDNA that came from T cells, B-cell-depleted T cells, or PBMCs.

Those enrolled in Seattle joined during active infection and were followed longitudinally afterward. Clones were read by immunoSEQ multiplex PCR, and TCRdb kept only the in-frame ones, dropping some. The sample has around 310,000 clones, roughly 90% seen once. CDR3 length: 16 amino acids. Looked up from germline, CDR1 is SEHNR and CDR2 is FQNEAQ (reference sequence). Trimming cost V 5 bases and J 0 bases, with 16 bases left between them. The receptor's source is a woman in her twenties or thirties with COVID-19, enrolled during active disease. The chain is built from TRBV7-9 and TRBJ1-1; perhaps TRBD1 as D (5 bases). The source material was peripheral blood. CDR3 loop: CASSADSWGMNTEAFF. In DNA form, the CDR3 reads TGTGCCAGCAGCGCCGATTCGTGGGGCATGAACACTGAAGCTTTCTTT.